What follows are 28 T cell receptor beta chains derived from one specimen sequenced in a study of memory CD4+ T cells and cytomegalovirus serostatus. Single viable CD3+CD4+CD8-CD45RO+ cells were sorted as the memory CD4+ T cells. Libraries were prepared by immunoSEQ multiplex PCR; TCRdb keeps only in-frame clonotypes and omits some of them. The sample has about 75,000 clones, roughly 78% seen once. Sequencing input: memory CD4+ T cells from blood. These receptor sequences come from an adult in good health and CMV-seropositive.

The CDR3 reads CAWSLTGDGGDNSPLHF. In nucleotides, the CDR3 is TGTGCCTGGAGTTTGACAGGGGATGGGGGTGATAATTCACCCCTCCACTTT. V and J are TRBV30 and TRBJ1-6; 8 bases are shared with TRBD1. The CDR3 is made up of 17 amino acids. The germline V gene encodes CDR1 GTSNPN and CDR2 SVGIG (reference sequence). V shed 2 bases, J shed 5 bases, and the junction held 11 bases outside the gene matches.

The chain combines TRBV10-3 with TRBJ1-3; 10 nucleotides agree with TRBD1. This CDR3 has 15 residues. The J segment lost 4 bases and the V segment lost 6 bases, leaving 6 bases of the junction unmatched. CDR1 is ENHRY and CDR2 is SYGVKD in the germline V gene. CDR3 sequence reads: CAISGGQGQGNTIYF. CDR3 coding DNA: TGTGCCATCAGCGGGGGACAGGGGCAGGGAAACACCATATATTTT.

CDR3 bases: TGTGCCAGCAGAACAGGGGCGAACACTGAAGCTTTCTTT. It codes for CASRTGANTEAFF. The chain employs TRBV27 and TRBJ1-1; TRBD1 aligns across 7 bases. V dropped 6 bases and J dropped 1; count of bases not matched to a gene: 2. The CDR3 totals 13 residues. Per the germline V gene, CDR1 is MNHEY and CDR2 is SMNVEV (reference sequence).

The J gene is TRBJ2-6, the V gene TRBV5-1, with D unclear. The V end was cut by 4 bases, the J end by 0 bases, with 11 bases between. The CDR3 contains 16 residues. Germline loops: CDR1 SGHRS, CDR2 YFSETQ. CDR3 in amino acids: CASSIGPVSGANVLTF. The DNA for the CDR3 is TGCGCCAGCAGCATCGGACCCGTCTCTGGGGCCAACGTCCTGACTTTC.

This clone was observed a few times. This chain joins TRBV6-1 and TRBJ2-3; D gene ambiguous. Trimming stripped 6 bases from V and 0 bases from J, with 10 bases between. This CDR3 has 14 residues. Looked up from germline, CDR1 is MNHNS and CDR2 is SASEGT. CDR3 DNA sequence: TGTGCCAGCAGCCCACTCTCTAGCACAGATACGCAGTATTTT. It specifies CASSPLSSTDTQYF.

V is TRBV7-2 and J is TRBJ2-1; D is perhaps TRBD2 (6 bases). Looked up from germline, CDR1 is SGHTA and CDR2 is FQGNSA. Trimming left V 5 bases short and J 4 bases short, with 15 bases between. This CDR3 contains 15 residues. The DNA of the CDR3 is TGTGCCAGCAGCCCCGGGACTGATGTGTACAATGAGCAGTTCTTC. As protein: CASSPGTDVYNEQFF.

As concerns this clone: This same CDR3 is encoded by further DNA sequences in the sample. The genes are TRBV11-3 and TRBJ1-2; TRBD1 agrees at 7 bases. V lost 5 bases, J lost 3 bases, and 6 bases stayed unmatched. Germline lookup yields CDR1 SGHNT and CDR2 YENEEA. This CDR3 comprises 14 residues. This CDR3 is CASSPQGGYYGYTF. The CDR3, as DNA: TGTGCCAGCAGCCCCCAGGGGGGGTACTATGGCTACACCTTC.

The chain uses TRBV6-1 and TRBJ2-7; D assignment may be TRBD1 or TRBD2 (5 bases each). Germline V CDR1 and CDR2: MNHNS, SASEGT. Trimming stripped 11 bases from V and 7 bases from J, with 21 bases between. This CDR3 contains 13 residues. As DNA, the CDR3 is TGTGCCGCCCAAGGTGGTGAGGGGCATGAGCAGTACGTC. Amino acids: CAAQGGEGHEQYV.

The chain employs TRBV19 and TRBJ2-5; D call uncertain. The CDR3 contains 13 residues. Germline V gene sequence: CDR1 LNHDA, CDR2 SQIVND (reference sequence). Trimming removed 4 bases at V and 3 bases at J, with 9 bases between. CDR3 in DNA: TGTGCCAGTAGTACCGCTCGCAAAGAGACCCAGTACTTC. Protein product: CASSTARKETQYF.

The table lists this clone with a few counts. V gene TRBV27 combines with J gene TRBJ2-3; D remains unclear. CDR1 and CDR2 (germline): MNHEY, SMNVEV (reference sequence). V lost 10 bases to trimming and J lost 6 bases, with 17 bases between them. This CDR3 spans 13 amino acids. The CDR3 sequence is CATASQRWDTQYF. The CDR3 DNA is TGTGCCACTGCCTCTCAGAGGTGGGATACGCAGTATTTT.

The chain has TRBV11-2 and TRBJ2-4; D not certain. The germline V gene has CDR1 SGHAT and CDR2 FQNNGV. The germline V and J ends were trimmed by 5 bases and 7 bases, with 9 bases remaining between them. The CDR3 totals 12 residues. CDR3 loop: CASSLSTNIQYF. CDR3 DNA: TGTGCCAGCAGCCTTTCCACGAACATTCAGTACTTC.

The CDR3 DNA reads as TGTGCCAGCAGCCGGGACAGGGGGAACACTGAAGCTTTCTTT. It yields the protein CASSRDRGNTEAFF. The chain has TRBV28 and TRBJ1-1; 10 bases match TRBD1. V lost 6 bases, J lost 1 base, and 2 bases stayed unmatched. Germline V gene data show CDR1 as MDHEN and CDR2 as SYDVKM. The CDR3 spans 14 residues.

The chain couples TRBV7-9 to TRBJ1-1, with D unresolved. Germline assignment: CDR1 SEHNR and CDR2 FQNEAQ (reference sequence). Trimming shortened V by 1 base and J by 5 bases, and 11 bases separated the two germline ends. The CDR3 is made up of 14 amino acids. CDR3 nucleotide sequence: TGTGCCAGCAGCTTAGGGGTCGGGAAAACTGAAGCTTTCTTT. Encoded protein: CASSLGVGKTEAFF.

A single count supports this clone. The chain is built from TRBV7-9 and TRBJ2-6; TRBD1 agrees at 7 bases. The length of the CDR3 is 19 residues. Germline V gene sequence: CDR1 SEHNR, CDR2 FQNEAQ (reference sequence). The junction had 14 bases not matched to a gene; V was cut back by 6 bases and J by 0 bases. Written as DNA, the CDR3 is TGTGCCAGCAGTTCGAGGGGACAGCCGACCCACTCTGGGGCCAACGTCCTGACTTTC. This encodes CASSSRGQPTHSGANVLTF.

This chain connects TRBV11-3 to TRBJ2-7; D unresolved. CDR1 and CDR2 from the germline V gene are SGHNT and YENEEA. V was trimmed by 5 bases and J by 1 base, leaving 12 bases between them. The CDR3 totals 14 residues. DNA for the CDR3: TGTGCCAGCAGCCCTACGCGGTCATCCTACGAGCAGTACGTC. Translating it yields CASSPTRSSYEQYV.

This chain uses TRBV6-6 with TRBJ2-7; D is perhaps TRBD2 (5 bases). V lost 6 bases and J lost 2, with 17 bases in between. Germline assignment: CDR1 MNHNY and CDR2 SVGAGI (reference sequence). The CDR3 is 15 residues long. In nucleotides, the CDR3 is TGTGCCAGCAGGAAGGGCCATCCGGGGACCTACGAGCAGTACGTC. This gives the protein CASRKGHPGTYEQYV.

The chain couples TRBV27 to TRBJ2-3; TRBD1 agrees at 9 bases. Germline CDR1 MNHEY, CDR2 SMNVEV (reference sequence). The trim removed 3 bases at V and 11 bases at J, leaving 18 bases unmatched. There are 17 residues in the CDR3. The CDR3: CASSFRSGTGIAVLQYF. CDR3 coding DNA: TGTGCCAGCAGTTTCCGCTCCGGGACAGGGATCGCCGTCTTGCAGTATTTT.

The chain joins TRBV18 to TRBJ2-5, with D uncertain. The germline gives CDR1 KGHSH, CDR2 LQKENI. This CDR3 has 16 amino acids. Trimming removed 1 base at V and 5 bases at J, with 17 bases between. CDR3 protein: CASSPLSAPRGETQYF. CDR3 DNA: TGTGCCAGCTCACCACTAAGCGCCCCCCGTGGGGAGACCCAGTACTTC.

The V gene is TRBV28, the J gene TRBJ1-2; D gene ambiguous. Deletions cut 6 bases from V and 4 bases from J, with 12 bases between. The CDR3 extends over 13 amino acids. Germline loops: CDR1 MDHEN, CDR2 SYDVKM. The CDR3 protein is CASRDDTAYGYTF. The CDR3 nucleotides are TGTGCCAGCAGGGACGACACGGCCTATGGCTACACCTTC.

The chain uses TRBV7-8 and TRBJ2-3, with TRBD2 matching 7 bases. CDR3 length equals 16 residues. V shed 2 bases and J 1 base; nucleotides not matched to a gene: 6. Looked up from germline, CDR1 is SGHVS and CDR2 is FQNEAQ. Here the CDR3 DNA reads TGTGCCAGCAGCTTACGTCGGGGGAGGGGCACAGATACGCAGTATTTT. Its translation: CASSLRRGRGTDTQYF.

The chain couples TRBV27 to TRBJ1-6; no firm D call. With 3 bases removed from V and 7 bases from J, the gap between germline ends came to 7 bases. CDR1 is MNHEY and CDR2 is SMNVEV in the germline V gene (reference sequence). The CDR3 totals 13 residues. The CDR3 DNA follows: TGTGCCAGCAGTTTTAACAGCAATTCACCCCTCCACTTT. Its protein product is CASSFNSNSPLHF.

This clone was observed a few times. This chain connects TRBV5-1 to TRBJ1-4; D is perhaps TRBD1 (5 bases). The CDR3 is made up of 15 amino acids. V lost 4 bases and J lost 8, with 18 bases in between. Per the germline V gene, CDR1 is SGHRS and CDR2 is YFSETQ. CDR3 bases: TGCGCCAGCAGCCCGGCCAGACAGTTCGGGGAAAAACTGTTTTTT. It yields the protein CASSPARQFGEKLFF. The full variable domain, with the rest looked up from reference TRBV5-1 and TRBJ1-4, is KAGVTQTPRYLIKTRGQQVTLSCSPISGHRSVSWYQQTPGQGLQFLFEYFSETQRNKGNFPGRFSGRQFSNSRSEMNVSTLELGDSALYLCASSPARQFGEKLFFGSGTQLSVL.

The genes are TRBV7-2 and TRBJ1-5; possible D gene TRBD1, 5 bases. Germline V lookup: CDR1 SGHTA, CDR2 FQGNSA. The length of the CDR3 is 14 residues. V was clipped by 5 bases and J by 7 bases, with 15 bases between them. Here the CDR3 reads CASSQGGGYQPQHF. In nucleotides, the CDR3 is TGTGCCAGCAGCCAAGGTGGGGGGTACCAGCCCCAGCATTTT. The full variable domain, completed using reference TRBV7-2 and TRBJ1-5, is GAGVSQSPSNKVTEKGKDVELRCDPISGHTALYWYRQSLGQGLEFLIYFQGNSAPDKSGLPSDRFSAERTGGSVSTLTIQRTQQEDSAVYLCASSQGGGYQPQHFGDGTRLSIL.

The chain carries TRBV19 and TRBJ1-6, with D perhaps matching TRBD1 (6 bases). The V and J ends lost 3 bases and 11 bases respectively, with 26 bases between them. CDR3 length: 18 residues. Germline V lookup: CDR1 LNHDA, CDR2 SQIVND (reference sequence). The CDR3, as DNA: TGTGCCAGTAGTATGGGGGCCTGGGTCCAGGGCGGTAGAGCACCCCTCCACTTT. Its translation is CASSMGAWVQGGRAPLHF. Using reference TRBV19 and TRBJ1-6 for the parts outside the CDR3, the full variable domain is DGGITQSPKYLFRKEGQNVTLSCEQNLNHDAMYWYRQDPGQGLRLIYYSQIVNDFQKGDIAEGYSVSREKKESFPLTVTSAQKNPTAFYLCASSMGAWVQGGRAPLHFGNGTRLTVT.

The chain recombines TRBV10-3 with TRBJ2-7; D ambiguous. V was shortened by 0 bases and J by 1 base, with 10 bases between the two germline ends. CDR3 length equals 15 residues. Germline V gene data show CDR1 as ENHRY and CDR2 as SYGVKD. The DNA of the CDR3 is TGTGCCATCAGTGAGTCGAGTGGTCAGTCCTACGAGCAGTACTTC. It encodes CAISESSGQSYEQYF.

A few counts support this clone. The rearrangement links TRBV21-1 to TRBJ2-1; the DNA was not compared with TRBD2, the D call given in the table. TRBV21-1 is listed as a pseudogene. The CDR3 covers 19 residues. The CDR3 reads CASSKVGHDAGGPYNEQFF. The CDR3 DNA is TGTGCCAGCAGCAAAGTAGGTCATGACGCCGGCGGGCCTTACAATGAGCAGTTCTTC.

The chain links TRBV11-3 to TRBJ2-7, with D possibly being TRBD1 (6 bases). There are 13 residues in the CDR3. V was clipped by 4 bases and J by 1 base, with 8 bases between them. The germline V gene encodes CDR1 SGHNT and CDR2 YENEEA. As DNA, the CDR3 is TGTGCCAGCAGCTCAGGGGCGTCCTACGAGCAGTACTTC. Protein product: CASSSGASYEQYF.

V usage is TRBV6-5 and J usage is TRBJ2-2; no clear D. CDR3 length: 14 residues. Germline V gene data show CDR1 as MNHEY and CDR2 as SVGAGI. V gave up 5 bases and J gave up 7 bases, with 14 bases separating them. The DNA for the CDR3 is TGTGCCAGCAGTGCACAGCACGGATTCGGGGAGCTGTTTTTT. This sequence encodes CASSAQHGFGELFF.